A selection of T cell receptor beta chains follows, all from one sample in a study of Graves' ophthalmopathy and Graves' hyperthyroidism. TCRdb passed the multiplex PCR reads through MiXCR, listing each CDR3 protein once. The profile shows 900,000 to 1,200,000 distinct CDR3 sequences, about 35% of them singletons. The sequencing sample was made of peripheral blood or thyroid tissue (not recorded which). These receptors were obtained from an adult man with Graves' hyperthyroidism. The CDR3 runs from the conserved cysteine through the conserved F or W. The D gene is left open where the match is weak. Size tells how often a clone was seen (once, few, many) or the class of an expanded clone, and some rows leave it out.

cdr3_nt,cdr3_aa,clone_size,d_call,v_call,j_call
TGTGCCACCAGCCGAGTGGGCGGGACAGTCCCCTCTGGGGCCAACGTCCTGACTTTC,CATSRVGGTVPSGANVLTF,many,-,TRBV15,TRBJ2-6
TGCAGTGCTAGAGCTGGGAACGGAGAGACCCAGTACTTC,CSARAGNGETQYF,-,-,TRBV20-1,TRBJ2-5
TGCGCCAGCCCTCGACAGGGGGTTAACTATGGCTACACCTTC,CASPRQGVNYGYTF,-,TRBD1,TRBV10-1,TRBJ1-2
TGTGCCAGCAGCCCGCTGATTCGGTTTGGCGAGCAGTACTTC,CASSPLIRFGEQYF,many,-,TRBV7-2,TRBJ2-7
TGCAGCGTACGGGGAGTCAATCAGCCCCAGCATTTT,CSVRGVNQPQHF,-,-,TRBV29-1,TRBJ1-5
TGTGCCTCCGGGGACGGCATGAACACTGAAGCTTTCTTT,CASGDGMNTEAFF,many,-,TRBV7-2,TRBJ1-1
TGCAGTGCTGCGGTGGGTAGCCATGGCTACACCTTC,CSAAVGSHGYTF,few,-,TRBV20-1,TRBJ1-2
TGTGCCAGTAGTATGCTAGCGGCAAACACCGGGGAGCTGTTTTTT,CASSMLAANTGELFF,-,TRBD2,TRBV19,TRBJ2-2
TGCGCCAGCAGCCAAGCCCCAACAGGGGTGAACACTGAAGCTTTCTTT,CASSQAPTGVNTEAFF,few,TRBD1,TRBV4-3,TRBJ1-1
TGCGCCAGCAGCCAAGCGACAGGCCGATACGAGCAGTACTTC,CASSQATGRYEQYF,few,-,TRBV4-3,TRBJ2-7
TGTGCCAGCAGCTTACCTCCTGGGGTAGCGGGAGAGACCCAGTACTTC,CASSLPPGVAGETQYF,-,TRBD2,TRBV7-9,TRBJ2-5
TGTGCCAGCAGCCAGACAGGGGGCAGCTATGGCTACACCTTC,CASSQTGGSYGYTF,once,TRBD1,TRBV7-9,TRBJ1-2
TGCAGTGCTGACCTGTCCAGGGTCCAAGAGACCCAGTACTTC,CSADLSRVQETQYF,-,-,TRBV20-1,TRBJ2-5
TGTGCCAGCAGTTTATCTCCAGAGACCTATGGCTACACCTTC,CASSLSPETYGYTF,-,-,TRBV28,TRBJ1-2
TGCTCCAGCAGACAGACAGGGGCCAGCAATCAGCCCCAGCATTTT,CSSRQTGASNQPQHF,-,TRBD1,TRBV4-1,TRBJ1-5
TGTGCCATCAGTGAGAGACAGGGGAACACTGAAGCTTTCTTT,CAISERQGNTEAFF,many,TRBD1,TRBV10-3,TRBJ1-1
TGCGCCAGCAGCTTATACAGGGGGAGTTTGCCCCAGCATTTT,CASSLYRGSLPQHF,-,TRBD1,TRBV5-1,TRBJ1-5
TGTGCCAGCAGCCCGAAGAGGGGCCGAGAATTCCTGTTT,CASSPKRGREFLF,many,-,TRBV5-6,TRBJ1-1
TGTGCCAGTAGTATTGGAGCAACTAATGAAAAACTGTTTTTT,CASSIGATNEKLFF,many,-,TRBV19,TRBJ1-4
TGTGCCAGCAGGAGGGACAACCAACACACCGGGGAGCTGTTTTTT,CASRRDNQHTGELFF,-,-,TRBV6-5,TRBJ2-2
TGTGCCAGCGGTGCAGCGAACACTGAAGCTTTCTTT,CASGAANTEAFF,few,-,TRBV27,TRBJ1-1
TGTGCCTGGAGTCCTGATCTCACTGAAGCTTTCTTT,CAWSPDLTEAFF,-,-,TRBV30,TRBJ1-1
TGTGCCAGCAGCTTAGTCCCTCGCGGGGCTTACGTCCTGACTTTC,CASSLVPRGAYVLTF,-,-,TRBV7-2,TRBJ2-6
TGTGCCAGCAGCCAGTTCAGGGACTATGGCTACACCTTC,CASSQFRDYGYTF,-,-,TRBV14,TRBJ1-2
TGTGCCAGCAGCTCCAGGGTGTGGGAAAAACTGTTTTTT,CASSSRVWEKLFF,few,-,TRBV7-8,TRBJ1-4
TGTGCCAGCAGGACGCGGGAGACCCAGTACTTC,CASRTRETQYF,-,-,TRBV2,TRBJ2-5
TGTGCCAGCAGTTCGGACCAAGTGGAGCAGTACTTC,CASSSDQVEQYF,few,-,TRBV2,TRBJ2-7
TGTGCCAGCAGGGACCGATTGGACAGGGGCCGCTACGAGCAGTACTTC,CASRDRLDRGRYEQYF,-,TRBD1,TRBV7-2,TRBJ2-7
TGTGCCAGCAGCCCTAGGGCAAGCCACTATGGCTACACCTTC,CASSPRASHYGYTF,-,-,TRBV28,TRBJ1-2
TGCAGCGTTGAATGGAGGAACACTGAAGCTTTCTTT,CSVEWRNTEAFF,many,-,TRBV29-1,TRBJ1-1
TGTGCCAGCAGCTTGGGAGGGGTGGCAATAGCTTTCTTT,CASSLGGVAIAFF,many,-,TRBV5-8,TRBJ1-1
TGTGCCAGCAGCGTAGGTCTCCTTTCCCGAACTGGGGCCAACGTCCTGACTTTC,CASSVGLLSRTGANVLTF,many,-,TRBV9,TRBJ2-6
TGTGCCAGCAGTTCAGGAGTACACCCCTACGAGCAGTACTTC,CASSSGVHPYEQYF,few,-,TRBV6-6,TRBJ2-7
TGTGCCAGCAGTTTGACAGGGACCCTCCCTGAAGCTTTCTTT,CASSLTGTLPEAFF,-,TRBD1,TRBV6-2/TRBV6-3,TRBJ1-1
TGCGCCACCGAGCTTAGGGGGCTTGGGAACACTGAAGCTTTCTTT,CATELRGLGNTEAFF,many,TRBD1,TRBV10-2,TRBJ1-1
TGTGCCAGTACCTCCCGCGGCCGACCTAACTATGGCTACACCTTC,CASTSRGRPNYGYTF,-,-,TRBV19,TRBJ1-2